These 12 T cell receptor beta chains originate from one sample sequenced in a study of shared clonotypes between healthy human individuals. Repertoires were generated with immunoSEQ multiplex PCR, while TCRdb's copy carries only in-frame clones and drops some. The sample holds roughly 2,000,000 clones; just under 95% are singletons and the top ten take about 1.7%. Naive CD8 isolation took CD45RO-negative cells positively selected for CCR7 and excluded terminally differentiated effector memory CD45RA+ cells. The specimen sequenced was naive CD8+ T cells from PBMCs. These receptors were taken from a man between 18 and 35 years old in good health. Some clones in this sample may be carry-over from other donors' samples.

The rearrangement uses TRBV2 and TRBJ2-5; D possibly corresponds to TRBD2 (6 bases). This CDR3 comprises 12 residues. The ends were cut back, 10 bases at V and 5 bases at J, with 14 bases in the middle. Germline CDR1 SNHLY, CDR2 FYNNEI. The CDR3 loop is CATSAREETQYF. The CDR3, as DNA: TGTGCCACCTCGGCCCGGGAGGAGACCCAGTACTTC. The full variable domain, with the rest looked up from reference TRBV2 and TRBJ2-5, is EPEVTQTPSHQVTQMGQEVILRCVPISNHLYFYWYRQILGQKVEFLVSFYNNEISEKSEIFDDQFSVERPDGSNFTLKIRSTKLEDSAMYFCATSAREETQYFGPGTRLLVL.

To note about this clone: Other DNA sequences from this sample encode an identical CDR3 as well. The chain uses TRBV27 and TRBJ2-7; possibly TRBD2 for D (7 bases). The CDR3 length is 14 residues. In germline, CDR1 is MNHEY, CDR2 SMNVEV (reference sequence). V shed 3 bases and J shed 2 bases, with 11 bases lying between them. DNA for the CDR3: TGTGCCAGCAGTTTGGGGGGGACAACCTACGAGCAGTACTTC. Translated, it gives CASSLGGTTYEQYF.

The genes are TRBV7-2 and TRBJ2-7; TRBD2 might be the D (5 bases). The germline V gene has CDR1 SGHTA and CDR2 FQGNSA. Trimming cost V 5 bases and J 0 bases, with 11 bases left between them. The CDR3 is 14 residues long. DNA for the CDR3: TGTGCCAGCAGCCCTGGACTCTTCTCCTACGAGCAGTACTTC. Encoded protein: CASSPGLFSYEQYF.

The chain has TRBV4-3 and TRBJ2-7, with TRBD1 matching 7 bases. This CDR3 is 16 amino acids long. CDR1 and CDR2 (germline): LGHNA, YSLEER. The V gene end was trimmed by 0 bases and the J gene end by 0 bases; junction bases not matched to a gene: 5. The CDR3 DNA is TGCGCCAGCAGCCAAGATGAGACAGGGCTCTCCTACGAGCAGTACTTC. This encodes CASSQDETGLSYEQYF.

The CDR3 is CASSIRGDRNQPQHF. The CDR3 nucleotides are TGTGCCAGTAGTATCAGAGGGGACCGCAATCAGCCCCAGCATTTT. This chain connects TRBV19 to TRBJ1-5; the D gene is possibly TRBD1 (5 bases). There are 15 residues in the CDR3. Germline V gene data show CDR1 as LNHDA and CDR2 as SQIVND (reference sequence). Trimming pared 3 bases from V and 2 bases from J, leaving 11 bases between. Filled out from reference TRBV19 and TRBJ1-5, the complete variable domain reads DGGITQSPKYLFRKEGQNVTLSCEQNLNHDAMYWYRQDPGQGLRLIYYSQIVNDFQKGDIAEGYSVSREKKESFPLTVTSAQKNPTAFYLCASSIRGDRNQPQHFGDGTRLSIL.

As to this clone: Other nucleotide sequences in the sample specify the same CDR3. The rearrangement joins TRBV7-2 to TRBJ2-7; no firm D call. With 3 bases removed from V and 4 bases from J, the gap between germline ends came to 7 bases. Germline V lookup: CDR1 SGHTA, CDR2 FQGNSA. There are 12 residues in the CDR3. CDR3: CASSFPAYEQYF. CDR3 nucleotide sequence: TGTGCCAGCAGCTTTCCTGCTTACGAGCAGTACTTC.

In regard to this clone: At one of its ends the junction is not consistent with the germline gene, which may arise from a read error. V and J are TRBV10-3 and TRBJ1-2; D possibly corresponds to TRBD1 (5 bases). Germline CDR1 is ENHRY and CDR2 is SYGVKD. This CDR3 is built from 15 residues. In DNA form, the CDR3 reads TGTGCCATGAGTGGGGCCTGGATGGGAAGCTATGGCTACACCTTC. Amino acid sequence: CAMSGAWMGSYGYTF.

The rearrangement uses TRBV4-3 and TRBJ2-7; 9 nucleotides agree with TRBD2. This CDR3 is built from 16 residues. Germline lookup yields CDR1 LGHNA and CDR2 YSLEER. V was clipped by 0 bases and J by 2 bases; unmatched bases: 5. The CDR3 DNA reads as TGCGCCAGCAGCCAAGAAGGGCGGGAGGGCCCCTACGAGCAGTACTTC. Protein sequence: CASSQEGREGPYEQYF.

The chain employs TRBV4-2 and TRBJ2-7, with D possibly being TRBD2 (6 bases). Germline V gives CDR1 LGHNA, CDR2 YNFKEQ. Trimming took off 0 bases at V and 6 bases at J, with 30 bases between the two ends. The CDR3 loop spans 20 amino acids. The CDR3 reads CASSQEARRDSAPRWPEQYF. CDR3 coding DNA: TGTGCCAGCAGCCAAGAAGCACGGCGGGATTCCGCCCCAAGGTGGCCCGAGCAGTACTTC.

The chain is built from TRBV14 and TRBJ1-2; a weak D match, TRBD1 (6 bases). The CDR3 has 16 residues. With 4 bases removed from V and 4 bases from J, the gap between germline ends came to 19 bases. Germline CDR1 and CDR2: SGHDN and FVKESK. The CDR3 here is CASSPTGMGPTYGYTF. CDR3 DNA: TGTGCCAGCAGCCCGACAGGCATGGGGCCGACCTATGGCTACACCTTC.

The chain recombines TRBV19 with TRBJ1-5; D unclear. V was shortened by 7 bases and J by 1 base, with 14 bases between the two germline ends. This CDR3 contains 15 residues. Germline-derived CDR1 and CDR2 are LNHDA and SQIVND (reference sequence). The CDR3 loop is CASILRAGSNQPQHF. The CDR3 coding sequence is TGTGCCAGTATCCTGAGAGCGGGCAGCAATCAGCCCCAGCATTTT. The whole variable domain, remainder taken from reference TRBV19 and TRBJ1-5, is DGGITQSPKYLFRKEGQNVTLSCEQNLNHDAMYWYRQDPGQGLRLIYYSQIVNDFQKGDIAEGYSVSREKKESFPLTVTSAQKNPTAFYLCASILRAGSNQPQHFGDGTRLSIL.

This sequence joins TRBV9 and TRBJ2-3; possibly TRBD1 for D (6 bases). Deletions cut 0 bases from V and 2 bases from J, with 13 bases between. CDR1 and CDR2 from the germline V gene are SGDLS and YYNGEE. The CDR3 runs to 16 residues. CDR3 region: CASSVANQGITDTQYF. Here the CDR3 DNA reads TGTGCCAGCAGCGTAGCTAACCAGGGGATCACAGATACGCAGTATTTT. Looking up the rest from reference TRBV9 and TRBJ2-3 gives the full variable domain: DSGVTQTPKHLITATGQRVTLRCSPRSGDLSVYWYQQSLDQGLQFLIQYYNGEERAKGNILERFSAQQFPDLHSELNLSSLELGDSALYFCASSVANQGITDTQYFGPGTRLTVL.